This TCR beta chain stems from a study of cytomegalovirus exposure and HLA in healthy donors. Both 60 Vbeta primers and 13 Jbeta primers went into the PCR. In the authors' workflow: In a later analysis, of 70 million to 85 million unique beta chains, roughly 10 million appeared in at least two donors. Sequenced by immunoSEQ multiplex PCR; TCRdb stores in-frame clones only, minus some. The DNA was the basis for D and trimming; V, J and clone size are from that table. Of roughly 200,000 clones listed, about 12% are singletons. Every donor was a healthy person donating bone marrow. The V end lost 4 bases, the J end lost 0 bases, and 15 bases lay between the germline ends. The germline gives CDR1 LNHDA, CDR2 SQIVND (reference sequence). The CDR3 runs 17 residues.

The source of this sequence is a man aged 45-65 years in good health and CMV-seropositive. Sequencing was done on a sample of PBMCs. The chain joins TRBV19 to TRBJ1-4, with a tentative D call TRBD1 (6 bases). The CDR3 loop reads CASSNRRAGATNEKLFF. The CDR3 coding sequence is TGTGCCAGTAGTAACCGTAGGGCAGGGGCAACTAATGAAAAACTGTTTTTT.